One and the same sample provided the 15 T cell receptor beta chains below, sequenced in a study of blood T cell repertoires in COVID-19. Sequenced by immunoSEQ multiplex PCR; TCRdb stores in-frame clones only, minus some. The data contain 150,000 to 200,000 clones, around nine tenths of them singletons. Sequencing was done on a sample of peripheral blood. Receptor source: a man in his late teens or twenties with active or convalescent COVID-19.

The V and J genes are TRBV5-1 and TRBJ2-7; tentative D call: TRBD2 (5 bases). The V end was cut by 2 bases, the J end by 4 bases, with 13 bases between. There are 14 residues in the CDR3. The germline V gene encodes CDR1 SGHRS and CDR2 YFSETQ. CDR3 amino acids: CASSLSRGGYEQYF. The CDR3 DNA reads TGCGCCAGCAGCTTATCCCGGGGTGGGTACGAGCAGTACTTC. The full variable domain, its missing parts supplied by reference TRBV5-1 and TRBJ2-7, is KAGVTQTPRYLIKTRGQQVTLSCSPISGHRSVSWYQQTPGQGLQFLFEYFSETQRNKGNFPGRFSGRQFSNSRSEMNVSTLELGDSALYLCASSLSRGGYEQYFGPGTRLTVT.

The chain uses TRBV27 and TRBJ2-6, with unresolved D. This CDR3 has 17 amino acids. Germline V lookup: CDR1 MNHEY, CDR2 SMNVEV (reference sequence). The V gene lost 8 bases and the J gene lost 0 bases, with 17 bases spanning the gap. CDR3 region: CASSLGPFRSGANVLTF. The CDR3 bases are TGTGCCAGCTCACTTGGGCCCTTCCGCTCTGGGGCCAACGTCCTGACTTTC.

This chain uses TRBV7-9 with TRBJ1-4; D gene ambiguous. V was clipped by 5 bases and J by 8 bases, with 12 bases between them. The CDR3 spans 13 residues. Germline V gene data show CDR1 as SEHNR and CDR2 as FQNEAQ (reference sequence). The chain's CDR3 is CASSPREYEKLFF. In DNA, the CDR3 is TGTGCCAGCAGCCCTCGGGAATACGAAAAACTGTTTTTT.

The chain links TRBV5-1 to TRBJ2-2; TRBD2 is a possible D gene (6 bases). The germline V gene has CDR1 SGHRS and CDR2 YFSETQ. This CDR3 is built from 15 residues. V was trimmed by 4 bases and J by 5 bases, leaving 15 bases between them. The CDR3 sequence: CASSPRRDGTGELFF. The CDR3 DNA reads as TGCGCCAGCAGCCCACGGAGGGACGGGACCGGGGAGCTGTTTTTT.

The CDR3: CATSDSTGGYGYTF. CDR3 in DNA: TGTGCCACCAGTGATTCTACAGGGGGTTATGGCTACACCTTC. The gene calls are TRBV24-1 and TRBJ1-2, with TRBD1 matching 8 bases. The CDR3 contains 14 residues. V trimming: 2 bases; J trimming: 5 bases; junction bases outside the gene matches: 3. Germline CDR1 is KGHDR and CDR2 is SFDVKD.

This clone was detected once. This rearrangement joins TRBV4-3 to TRBJ1-2; D is unclear. The V gene's germline CDR1 is LGHNA and CDR2 YSLEER. V was pared by 0 bases and J by 4 bases, with 3 bases between. The CDR3 covers 12 residues. The CDR3 loop is CASSQDFYGYTF. CDR3 coding DNA: TGCGCCAGCAGCCAAGACTTCTATGGCTACACCTTC.

The chain is built from TRBV2 and TRBJ2-3; D gene uncertain. The CDR3 spans 14 residues. Trimming pared 3 bases from V and 4 bases from J, leaving 11 bases between. The germline V gene encodes CDR1 SNHLY and CDR2 FYNNEI. The CDR3 loop reads CASSEETSPDTQYF. CDR3 bases: TGTGCCAGCAGTGAGGAGACGTCGCCAGATACGCAGTATTTT.

J is TRBJ1-2 and V is TRBV5-1; D might be TRBD1 (6 bases). Trimming stripped 0 bases from V and 4 bases from J, with 10 bases between. Germline-derived CDR1 and CDR2 are SGHRS and YFSETQ. This CDR3 region has 14 residues. As DNA, the CDR3 is TGCGCCAGCAGCTTGGAGGGGGGGACCTATGGCTACACCTTC. Translated: CASSLEGGTYGYTF.

The chain employs TRBV7-9 and TRBJ2-7; D is unresolved. The germline V gene has CDR1 SEHNR and CDR2 FQNEAQ (reference sequence). V lost 4 bases to trimming and J lost 0 bases, with 7 bases between them. This CDR3 has 13 amino acids. As DNA, the CDR3 is TGTGCCAGCAGCTCCGGAGTCTCCTACGAGCAGTACTTC. Amino acid sequence: CASSSGVSYEQYF.

The chain has TRBV10-1 and TRBJ2-1; 8 bases line up with TRBD2. V shed 1 base and J 7 bases; nucleotides not matched to a gene: 12. The CDR3 spans 17 residues. Germline V lookup: CDR1 WNHNN, CDR2 SYGVQD (reference sequence). CDR3 region: CASSELRGGSPWNEQFF. As DNA, the CDR3 is TGCGCCAGCAGTGAGTTGCGCGGGGGGAGTCCCTGGAATGAGCAGTTCTTC.

This chain joins TRBV6-5 and TRBJ2-3, with TRBD2 as a possible D gene (6 bases). The V gene lost 10 bases and the J gene lost 1 base, with 15 bases spanning the gap. This CDR3 region has 14 residues. Per the germline V gene, CDR1 is MNHEY and CDR2 is SVGAGI. CDR3 loop: CATTFGGGTDTQYF. The CDR3 DNA reads TGTGCCACTACGTTTGGCGGGGGCACAGATACGCAGTATTTT.

The CDR3, as DNA: TGTGCCACCAGTGATATGGCTAGCGGGAGCCCCTACAATGAGCAGTTCTTC. This sequence encodes CATSDMASGSPYNEQFF. This chain joins TRBV24-1 and TRBJ2-1; TRBD2 matches at 10 bases. V lost 3 bases to trimming and J lost 2 bases; unmatched junction nucleotides: 6. This CDR3 region has 17 residues. Germline V gene lookup returns CDR1 KGHDR and CDR2 SFDVKD.

Turning to this clone: The identical CDR3 is also encoded by other nucleotide sequences in the sample. The chain couples TRBV11-2 to TRBJ2-2; possible D gene TRBD1, 6 bases. The CDR3 is 15 amino acids. Germline values: CDR1 SGHAT, CDR2 FQNNGV. With 4 bases removed from V and 4 bases from J, the gap between germline ends came to 13 bases. The CDR3 nucleotides are TGTGCCAGCAGCTCCCCGGGACAACTCACCGGGGAGCTGTTTTTT. It encodes CASSSPGQLTGELFF.

The chain couples TRBV7-9 to TRBJ2-1; 9 bases agree with TRBD2. The CDR3 runs 16 residues. After removal of 5 bases from V and 7 bases from J, the junction contained 12 bases not matched to a gene. The germline V gene encodes CDR1 SEHNR and CDR2 FQNEAQ (reference sequence). CDR3 in amino acids: CASSPSRGRALNEQFF. The CDR3, as DNA: TGTGCCAGCAGCCCCTCCCGCGGGAGGGCCTTAAATGAGCAGTTCTTC.

The chain is built from TRBV28 and TRBJ2-3, with 12 bases fitting TRBD1. CDR1 MDHEN and CDR2 SYDVKM come from the germline V gene. With 2 bases clipped from V and 5 bases from J, the junction kept 2 bases outside the gene matches. The CDR3 runs to 15 residues. The CDR3 region is CASSLGTGGIDTQYF. CDR3 DNA sequence: TGTGCCAGCAGTTTAGGGACAGGGGGCATAGATACGCAGTATTTT.